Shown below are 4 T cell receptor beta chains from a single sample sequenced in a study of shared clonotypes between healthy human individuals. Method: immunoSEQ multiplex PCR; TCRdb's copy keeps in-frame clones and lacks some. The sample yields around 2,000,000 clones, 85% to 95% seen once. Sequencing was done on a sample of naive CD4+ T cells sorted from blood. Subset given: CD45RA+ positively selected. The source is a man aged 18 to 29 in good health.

In DNA form, the CDR3 reads TGTGCCAGCATGAGATCAGTCAACGGATATGGCTACACCTTC. Its protein product is CASMRSVNGYGYTF. This sequence joins TRBV6-5 and TRBJ1-2; D is unresolved. The germline gives CDR1 MNHEY, CDR2 SVGAGI. The CDR3 spans 14 residues. Trimming shortened V by 7 bases and J by 5 bases, and 17 bases separated the two germline ends.

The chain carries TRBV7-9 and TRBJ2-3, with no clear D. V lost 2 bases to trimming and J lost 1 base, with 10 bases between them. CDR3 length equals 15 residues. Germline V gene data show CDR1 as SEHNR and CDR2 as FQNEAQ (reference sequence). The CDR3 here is CASSLMSARTDTQYF. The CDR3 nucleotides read TGTGCCAGCAGCTTAATGAGCGCCCGCACAGATACGCAGTATTTT.

The CDR3 region is CASSLDGAVPGAQYF. The DNA for the CDR3 is TGTGCCAGCAGCTTGGATGGGGCAGTTCCGGGGGCCCAGTACTTC. The genes are TRBV5-6 and TRBJ2-5, with D possibly being TRBD2 (6 bases). The germline gives CDR1 SGHDT, CDR2 YYEEEE. This CDR3 is 15 amino acids long. Trimming shortened V by 0 bases and J by 9 bases, and 18 bases separated the two germline ends.

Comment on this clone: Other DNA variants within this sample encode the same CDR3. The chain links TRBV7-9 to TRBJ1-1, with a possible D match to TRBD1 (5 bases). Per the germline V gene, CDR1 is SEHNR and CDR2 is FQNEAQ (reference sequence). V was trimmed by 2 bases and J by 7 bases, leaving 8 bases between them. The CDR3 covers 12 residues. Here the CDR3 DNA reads TGTGCCAGCAGCTTACGGGGGGATGAAGCTTTCTTT. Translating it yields CASSLRGDEAFF. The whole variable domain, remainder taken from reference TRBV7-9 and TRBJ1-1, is DTGVSQNPRHKITKRGQNVTFRCDPISEHNRLYWYRQTLGQGPEFLTYFQNEAQLEKSRLLSDRFSAERPKGSFSTLEIQRTEQGDSAMYLCASSLRGDEAFFGQGTRLTVV.